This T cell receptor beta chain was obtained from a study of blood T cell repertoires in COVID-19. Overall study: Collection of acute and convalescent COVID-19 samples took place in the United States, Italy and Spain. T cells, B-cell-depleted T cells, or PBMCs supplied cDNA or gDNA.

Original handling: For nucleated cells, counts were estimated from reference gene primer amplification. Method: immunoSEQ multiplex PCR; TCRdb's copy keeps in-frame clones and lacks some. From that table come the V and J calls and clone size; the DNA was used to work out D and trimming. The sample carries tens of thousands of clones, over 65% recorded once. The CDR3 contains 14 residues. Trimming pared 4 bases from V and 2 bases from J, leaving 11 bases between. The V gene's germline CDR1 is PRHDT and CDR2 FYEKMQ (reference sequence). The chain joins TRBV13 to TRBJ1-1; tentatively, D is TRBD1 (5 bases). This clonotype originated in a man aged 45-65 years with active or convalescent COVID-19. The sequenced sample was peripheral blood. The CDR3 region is CASSSGGVNTEAFF. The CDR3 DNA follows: TGTGCCAGCAGCTCGGGAGGGGTAAACACTGAAGCTTTCTTT.